One and the same sample provided the 26 T cell receptor beta chains below, sequenced in a study of cytomegalovirus exposure and HLA in healthy donors. The PCR ran on 60 Vbeta and 13 Jbeta primers. Repertoires were generated with immunoSEQ multiplex PCR, while TCRdb's copy carries only in-frame clones and drops some. This table holds approximately 98,000 clones, under 85% found once. Material for sequencing was PBMCs. These receptors all come from a man aged 18 to 30 in good health and CMV-seropositive.

The rearrangement joins TRBV5-1 to TRBJ2-7, with a weak D call TRBD2 (7 bases). The V gene lost 0 bases and the J gene lost 4 bases, with 14 bases spanning the gap. Germline CDR1 reads SGHRS; CDR2 reads YFSETQ. This CDR3 has 15 amino acids. The CDR3 DNA sequence: TGCGCCAGCAGCTTGGAGGGGGGGGCGGGGTACGAGCAGTACTTC. It specifies CASSLEGGAGYEQYF.

The chain uses TRBV6-1 and TRBJ1-6; TRBD1 agrees at 7 bases. V was pared by 6 bases and J by 7 bases, with 9 bases of the junction left unmatched. The CDR3 is 15 amino acids. Germline loops: CDR1 MNHNS, CDR2 SASEGT. The DNA of the CDR3 is TGTGCCAGCAGAGGGGACAGAGCCCTGAATTCACCCCTCCACTTT. As protein: CASRGDRALNSPLHF.

V usage is TRBV5-1 and J usage is TRBJ1-3; D possibly corresponds to TRBD1 (6 bases). V lost 4 bases, J lost 4 bases, and 9 bases lay in between. CDR1 and CDR2 from the germline V gene are SGHRS and YFSETQ. The CDR3 runs 13 residues. The CDR3 reads CASSEGQGNTIYF. CDR3 nucleotide sequence: TGCGCCAGCAGCGAAGGACAGGGAAACACCATATATTTT.

The chain combines TRBV19 with TRBJ1-5, with 9 bases lining up with TRBD1. The V and J ends lost 6 bases and 6 bases, in that order; junction bases with no gene match: 3. The germline CDR1 and CDR2 sequences are LNHDA and SQIVND (reference sequence). The CDR3 covers 13 residues. The CDR3 protein is CASRDRGGQPQHF. The CDR3 nucleotides are TGTGCCAGTAGGGACAGGGGCGGTCAGCCCCAGCATTTT. Complete variable domain (other parts from reference TRBV19 and TRBJ1-5): DGGITQSPKYLFRKEGQNVTLSCEQNLNHDAMYWYRQDPGQGLRLIYYSQIVNDFQKGDIAEGYSVSREKKESFPLTVTSAQKNPTAFYLCASRDRGGQPQHFGDGTRLSIL.

This clone was counted a single time. The gene calls are TRBV28 and TRBJ2-1; D is unclear. Between the trimmed V and J ends, which lost 9 bases and 0 bases, there was a span of 12 bases. The germline V gene has CDR1 MDHEN and CDR2 SYDVKM. The CDR3 runs to 14 residues. CDR3 protein: CASEQDYSYNEQFF. Here the CDR3 DNA reads TGTGCCAGTGAACAAGATTACTCCTACAATGAGCAGTTCTTC.

Only a few counts were recorded for this clone. The V and J genes are TRBV10-2 and TRBJ1-6; D may be TRBD1 (6 bases). CDR1 is WSHSY, CDR2 SAAADI, per germline. CDR3 length: 14 amino acids. The ends were cut back, 0 bases at V and 11 bases at J, with 11 bases in the middle. CDR3 in DNA: TGCGCCAGCAGTGAGTCGAGGCAGGGGACACCCCTCCACTTT. Translated, it gives CASSESRQGTPLHF.

V is TRBV7-6 and J is TRBJ2-7; 7 nucleotides align to TRBD1. Germline V gene sequence: CDR1 SGHVS, CDR2 FNYEAQ. The V segment lost 4 bases and the J segment 2 bases; nucleotides outside the gene matches: 11. This CDR3 comprises 16 residues. In nucleotides, the CDR3 is TGTGCCAGCAGCTCCCGAATGGACAGGCGACCCTACGAGCAGTACTTC. Protein sequence: CASSSRMDRRPYEQYF.

The chain is built from TRBV5-6 and TRBJ2-4; the D is unclear. The CDR3 totals 17 residues. V shed 2 bases and J shed 0 bases, with 15 bases lying between them. Looked up from germline, CDR1 is SGHDT and CDR2 is YYEEEE. The chain's CDR3 is CASSFLDNLLAKNIQYF. In nucleotides, the CDR3 is TGTGCCAGCAGCTTTTTAGACAATCTTTTAGCCAAAAACATTCAGTACTTC.

The rearrangement joins TRBV5-1 to TRBJ2-7, with D hard to call. Germline CDR1 reads SGHRS; CDR2 reads YFSETQ. The V end was cut by 4 bases, the J end by 2 bases, with 13 bases between. The CDR3 has 14 amino acids. Here the CDR3 reads CASSPRSPAYEQYF. As DNA, the CDR3 is TGCGCCAGCAGCCCAAGGAGTCCGGCCTACGAGCAGTACTTC. Drawing the rest from reference TRBV5-1 and TRBJ2-7, the complete variable domain is KAGVTQTPRYLIKTRGQQVTLSCSPISGHRSVSWYQQTPGQGLQFLFEYFSETQRNKGNFPGRFSGRQFSNSRSEMNVSTLELGDSALYLCASSPRSPAYEQYFGPGTRLTVT.

The V call is TRBV27, the J call TRBJ2-1; tentatively, D is TRBD1 (6 bases). V lost 5 bases to trimming and J lost 3 bases, with 11 bases between them. From germline, CDR1 is MNHEY and CDR2 SMNVEV (reference sequence). CDR3 length: 14 amino acids. The CDR3 here is CASSPTGYYNEQFF. DNA for the CDR3: TGTGCCAGCAGTCCCACAGGGTACTACAATGAGCAGTTCTTC.

The rearrangement uses TRBV2 and TRBJ2-3; perhaps TRBD1 as D (5 bases). The V end was cut by 8 bases, the J end by 2 bases, with 8 bases between. The CDR3 covers 12 residues. Germline CDR1 and CDR2: SNHLY and FYNNEI. The CDR3 loop is CASGRDTDTQYF. DNA of the CDR3: TGTGCCAGCGGCAGGGACACAGATACGCAGTATTTT. Full variable domain (outside the CDR3, taken from reference TRBV2 and TRBJ2-3): EPEVTQTPSHQVTQMGQEVILRCVPISNHLYFYWYRQILGQKVEFLVSFYNNEISEKSEIFDDQFSVERPDGSNFTLKIRSTKLEDSAMYFCASGRDTDTQYFGPGTRLTVL.

The chain links TRBV6-1 to TRBJ1-3, with 12 bases matching TRBD1. Germline CDR1 reads MNHNS; CDR2 reads SASEGT. The CDR3 spans 16 residues. Germline trimming cut 4 bases from V and 2 bases from J; bases unmatched to any gene: 3. This chain's CDR3 is CASSGRDRGPGNTIYF. CDR3 coding DNA: TGTGCCAGCAGTGGAAGGGACAGGGGGCCTGGAAACACCATATATTTT.

The gene calls are TRBV5-8 and TRBJ1-2; 8 bases match TRBD1. The CDR3 has 13 amino acids. Trimming took 4 bases from V and 4 from J; bases not matched to a gene: 3. CDR1 is SGHTS and CDR2 is YDEGEE in the germline V gene. The CDR3 coding sequence is TGTGCCAGCAGCCCAGGGGGCCTCTATGGCTACACCTTC. Translated: CASSPGGLYGYTF.

V usage is TRBV6-1 and J usage is TRBJ2-5; 14 nucleotides agree with TRBD2. The CDR3 extends over 16 amino acids. Per germline, CDR1 MNHNS and CDR2 SASEGT. V shed 3 bases, J shed 5 bases, and the junction held 5 bases outside the gene matches. The CDR3 DNA reads as TGTGCCAGCAGTGACGGGACTAGCGGGGGTTTCGAGACCCAGTACTTC. Its protein product is CASSDGTSGGFETQYF.

The V and J genes are TRBV2 and TRBJ2-7; TRBD1 matches 8 bases. The trim removed 4 bases at V and 2 bases at J, leaving 7 bases unmatched. The CDR3 has 15 residues. Germline values: CDR1 SNHLY, CDR2 FYNNEI. The CDR3 DNA follows: TGTGCCAGCAGTGCGGGACAGGCTCTGACCTACGAGCAGTACTTC. Encoded protein: CASSAGQALTYEQYF.

This clone was seen only once. The CDR3 reads CASSLGAGGGTEAFF. CDR3 DNA sequence: TGCGCCAGCAGCTTGGGGGCAGGGGGCGGCACTGAAGCTTTCTTT. The chain joins TRBV5-1 to TRBJ1-1, with 8 bases fitting TRBD1. Germline V CDR1 and CDR2: SGHRS, YFSETQ. The CDR3 totals 15 residues. The trim removed 0 bases at V and 4 bases at J, leaving 5 bases unmatched.

The rearrangement uses TRBV7-9 and TRBJ2-1; D possibly corresponds to TRBD2 (6 bases). Germline V gene data show CDR1 as SEHNR and CDR2 as FQNEAQ (reference sequence). The ends were cut back, 1 base at V and 5 bases at J, with 9 bases in the middle. The CDR3 consists of 14 residues. The CDR3 DNA is TGTGCCAGCAGCTTAGTTGGCGGGGACAATGAGCAGTTCTTC. Its protein product is CASSLVGGDNEQFF. The full variable domain, in which reference TRBV7-9 and TRBJ2-1 provide the parts outside the CDR3, is DTGVSQNPRHKITKRGQNVTFRCDPISEHNRLYWYRQTLGQGPEFLTYFQNEAQLEKSRLLSDRFSAERPKGSFSTLEIQRTEQGDSAMYLCASSLVGGDNEQFFGPGTRLTVL.

V gene TRBV5-1 combines with J gene TRBJ2-3, with no clear D. V gave up 5 bases and J gave up 0 bases, with 10 bases separating them. The CDR3 runs 14 residues. Germline CDR1 is SGHRS and CDR2 is YFSETQ. Here the CDR3 DNA reads TGCGCCAGCAGGGTGACGACTAGCACAGATACGCAGTATTTT. It yields the protein CASRVTTSTDTQYF.

The J gene is TRBJ1-1, the V gene TRBV28; D remains ambiguous. There are 12 residues in the CDR3. V lost 8 bases and J 3 bases, leaving 10 bases between the germline ends. Germline-derived CDR1 and CDR2 are MDHEN and SYDVKM. The CDR3: CASREIDTEAFF. The DNA of the CDR3 is TGTGCCAGCCGGGAAATTGACACTGAAGCTTTCTTT.

This rearrangement joins TRBV5-4 to TRBJ1-6; TRBD1 is a possible D gene (5 bases). The CDR3 runs 15 residues. CDR1 and CDR2 (germline): SGHNT, YYREEE (reference sequence). Trimming removed 0 bases from V and 4 bases from J, with 8 bases in between. CDR3 nucleotides: TGTGCCAGCAGCTTGGCAGGGACTTATAATTCACCCCTCCACTTT. Protein sequence: CASSLAGTYNSPLHF.

The gene calls are TRBV14 and TRBJ1-6; D unclear. Germline V gives CDR1 SGHDN, CDR2 FVKESK. The CDR3 has 14 residues. Trimming removed 0 bases from V and 7 bases from J, with 7 bases in between. CDR3 loop: CASSQETVNSPLHF. The CDR3 DNA reads TGTGCCAGCAGCCAAGAAACAGTGAATTCACCCCTCCACTTT.

The chain couples TRBV5-1 to TRBJ1-3, with TRBD1 identical over 9 bases. The trim removed 4 bases at V and 1 base at J, leaving 9 bases unmatched. CDR1 and CDR2 (germline): SGHRS, YFSETQ. This CDR3 has 17 amino acids. The CDR3 reads CASSPAGTGTSGNTIYF. DNA of the CDR3: TGCGCCAGCAGCCCAGCCGGGACAGGGACTTCTGGAAACACCATATATTTT.

The rearrangement joins TRBV5-8 to TRBJ2-7, with D possibly TRBD2 on 5 matching bases. The CDR3 length is 13 residues. CDR1 is SGHTS and CDR2 is YDEGEE in the germline V gene. With 1 base removed from V and 2 bases from J, the gap between germline ends came to 7 bases. CDR3: CASSLHGTYEQYF. The DNA for the CDR3 is TGTGCCAGCAGCTTGCACGGGACCTACGAGCAGTACTTC.

The sample holds a few counts of this clone. The J gene is TRBJ1-4, the V gene TRBV2; TRBD1 aligns across 10 bases. The CDR3 consists of 14 residues. Germline V gene data show CDR1 as SNHLY and CDR2 as FYNNEI. Trimming took 8 bases from V and 4 from J; bases not matched to a gene: 4. The DNA for the CDR3 is TGTGCCAGCCGTTGGGACAGGGGTAATGAAAAACTGTTTTTT. This translates into CASRWDRGNEKLFF.

This chain links TRBV2 with TRBJ1-6; no reliable D call. Trimming took off 7 bases at V and 8 bases at J, with 15 bases between the two ends. The CDR3 is 14 residues long. CDR1 and CDR2 from the germline V gene are SNHLY and FYNNEI. The CDR3 coding sequence is TGTGCCAGCATGCTGTATAGGGAGGATTCACCCCTCCACTTT. The encoded protein is CASMLYREDSPLHF.

This clone has a handful of counts. The chain joins TRBV6-1 to TRBJ1-6; D may be TRBD1 (5 bases). With 0 bases removed from V and 7 bases from J, the gap between germline ends came to 13 bases. Germline CDR1 and CDR2: MNHNS and SASEGT. The CDR3 contains 16 residues. This chain's CDR3 is CASSEALGEGNSPLHF. The CDR3 region has the DNA TGTGCCAGCAGTGAAGCGCTGGGGGAGGGGAATTCACCCCTCCACTTT.